The clone carrying this TCR beta chain came up a few times. The data were obtained in a study of breast tumors, draining lymph nodes, adjacent tissues. Germline V CDR1 and CDR2: MNHNY, SVGAGI (reference sequence). The CDR3 sequence is 15 residues long. J gave up 13 bases and V 4 bases, and 17 bases lay outside the gene matches. Using its own MiXCR run on the multiplex PCR reads, TCRdb lists one record per CDR3 protein. The sample has about 130,000 distinct CDR3 sequences, about 20% seen once. Samples came from axillary lymph nodes draining the breast cancer. The clonotype was recovered from a female donor with breast cancer. Some clones in this sample may be carry-over from other donors' samples. The rearrangement links TRBV6-6 to TRBJ1-2, with 8 bases aligning to TRBD1. The specimen sequenced was axillary lymph node tissue. Written as DNA, the CDR3 is TGTGCCAGCAGTTCCCACCGGGACAGGCGGGTTTTAGGCACCTTC. It is translated as CASSSHRDRRVLGTF.